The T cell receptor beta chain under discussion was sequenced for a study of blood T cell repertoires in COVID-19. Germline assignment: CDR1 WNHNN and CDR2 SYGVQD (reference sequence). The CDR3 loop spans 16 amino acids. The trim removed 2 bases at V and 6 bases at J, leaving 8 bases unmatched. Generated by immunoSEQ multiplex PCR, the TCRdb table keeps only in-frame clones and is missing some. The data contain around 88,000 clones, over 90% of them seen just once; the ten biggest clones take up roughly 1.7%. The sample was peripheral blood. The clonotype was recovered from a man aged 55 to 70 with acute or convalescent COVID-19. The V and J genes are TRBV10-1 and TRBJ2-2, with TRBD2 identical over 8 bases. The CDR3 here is CASSEGAGDPSGELFF. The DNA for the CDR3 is TGCGCCAGCAGTGAGGGAGCGGGAGATCCATCCGGGGAGCTGTTTTTT.